One and the same sample provided the 27 T cell receptor beta chains below, sequenced in a study of blood T cell repertoires in COVID-19. Here immunoSEQ multiplex PCR was the method, and the copy in TCRdb shows in-frame clones only, minus some. The sample shows about 120,000 clones, around 89% of them seen only once. Material for sequencing was peripheral blood. The receptors were gathered from a woman aged 60-75 years with COVID-19, enrolled during active disease.

The CDR3 loop is CASSARDSGGLAKNIQYF. In nucleotides, the CDR3 is TGTGCCAGCAGCGCTCGGGATAGCGGGGGCCTAGCCAAAAACATTCAGTACTTC. This chain joins TRBV9 and TRBJ2-4; 9 bases are shared with TRBD2. The J segment lost 0 bases and the V segment lost 3 bases, leaving 10 bases of the junction unmatched. CDR3 length equals 18 residues. Germline values: CDR1 SGDLS, CDR2 YYNGEE.

Notes on this clone: Other DNA sequences in this sample translate to the same CDR3. The CDR3 coding sequence is TGTGCCATCAGTGCTAGCGGGGGAGAAGAGACCCAGTACTTC. Translating gives CAISASGGEETQYF. The chain has TRBV10-3 and TRBJ2-5; TRBD2 matches 10 bases. V was pared by 4 bases and J by 3 bases, with 2 bases of the junction left unmatched. The CDR3 sequence is 14 residues long. In germline, CDR1 is ENHRY, CDR2 SYGVKD.

This chain joins TRBV24-1 and TRBJ1-5, with 11 bases that match TRBD1. CDR1 KGHDR and CDR2 SFDVKD come from the germline V gene. This CDR3 is built from 17 residues. J was trimmed by 5 bases and V by 4 bases; bases with no gene match: 9. CDR3 sequence (DNA): TGTGCCACCAGTGACCCCGGACAGGGGGCGGTTTATCAGCCCCAGCATTTT. This codes for CATSDPGQGAVYQPQHF.

The chain has TRBV9 and TRBJ2-3; tentative D call: TRBD2 (6 bases). Trimming took off 1 base at V and 5 bases at J, with 17 bases between the two ends. Germline CDR1 is SGDLS and CDR2 is YYNGEE. The CDR3 length is 16 residues. The chain's CDR3 is CASSVLTGEGLDTQYF. In DNA, the CDR3 is TGTGCCAGCAGCGTATTAACGGGAGAGGGGTTAGATACGCAGTATTTT.

The chain combines TRBV7-2 with TRBJ1-1; the D is unclear. Germline V gene data show CDR1 as SGHTA and CDR2 as FQGNSA. V was clipped by 2 bases and J by 5 bases, with 9 bases between them. This CDR3 contains 13 residues. The CDR3 nucleotides are TGTGCCAGCAGCTTACCGGGGAAAACTGAAGCTTTCTTT. It yields the protein CASSLPGKTEAFF.

The rearrangement joins TRBV23-1 to TRBJ2-7; D perhaps matches TRBD1 (5 bases). TRBV23-1 is flagged as an ORF with uncertain function. This CDR3 is 15 amino acids long. V was pared by 8 bases and J by 4 bases, with 21 bases between. DNA for the CDR3: TGCGCCAGCGGGCAAGGGGCCCGGGCAGGGTACGAGCAGTACTTC. This translates into CASGQGARAGYEQYF.

This sequence joins TRBV18 and TRBJ1-6; D is undetermined. CDR3 length: 15 amino acids. Germline V lookup: CDR1 KGHSH, CDR2 LQKENI. The V end was cut by 3 bases, the J end by 10 bases, with 16 bases between. CDR3 residues: CASSPSTAKFSPLHF. The CDR3 coding sequence is TGTGCCAGCTCACCTAGTACAGCAAAGTTCTCACCCCTCCACTTT.

This clone appeared a few times. The V gene is TRBV6-5, the J gene TRBJ1-1, with 7 bases aligning to TRBD1. Germline V gives CDR1 MNHEY, CDR2 SVGAGI. The CDR3 contains 13 residues. The J segment lost 7 bases and the V segment lost 4 bases, leaving 6 bases of the junction unmatched. The CDR3 DNA is TGTGCCAGCAGTTTAACAGGGGTGGGTGAAGCTTTCTTT. It yields the protein CASSLTGVGEAFF.

The rearrangement uses TRBV11-1 and TRBJ1-2; the D gene is possibly TRBD1 (6 bases). Germline values: CDR1 SGHAT, CDR2 FQDESV (reference sequence). The CDR3 covers 14 residues. V was trimmed by 5 bases and J by 8 bases, leaving 18 bases between them. The CDR3 DNA reads as TGTGCCAGCAGCGCTACCTCACAGGGACCGGGCTACACCTTC. It codes for CASSATSQGPGYTF.

The rearrangement links TRBV5-1 to TRBJ2-7; 7 bases line up with TRBD2. Germline CDR1 SGHRS, CDR2 YFSETQ. The CDR3 has 14 residues. With V trimmed by 3 bases and J by 4 bases, 7 bases remained unmatched. Here the CDR3 reads CASSWGGLVYEQYF. The CDR3 region has the DNA TGCGCCAGCAGCTGGGGGGGACTGGTGTACGAGCAGTACTTC.

This clone was seen once. The J gene is TRBJ1-1, the V gene TRBV6-2 or TRBV6-3, with 8 positions matching TRBD1. Per the germline V gene, CDR1 is MNHEY and CDR2 is SVGEGT. The CDR3 spans 16 residues. The junction had 15 bases not matched to a gene; V was cut back by 6 bases and J by 6 bases. Here the CDR3 reads CASSLGGRGRSAEAFF. CDR3 nucleotide sequence: TGTGCCAGCAGCCTAGGGGGCAGGGGGCGTTCGGCTGAAGCTTTCTTT.

This clone was picked up one time. CDR3: CASRMDREPNYGYTF. DNA for the CDR3: TGTGCCAGCAGGATGGACAGGGAACCTAACTATGGCTACACCTTC. The J gene is TRBJ1-2, the V gene TRBV10-3, with TRBD1 matching 8 bases. V lost 10 bases and J lost 0; bases outside the gene matches: 10. The germline V gene has CDR1 ENHRY and CDR2 SYGVKD. This CDR3 spans 15 amino acids.

This clone has only one observation. The chain carries TRBV5-4 and TRBJ2-1, with a possible D match to TRBD2 (6 bases). Germline V gene data show CDR1 as SGHNT and CDR2 as YYREEE (reference sequence). The CDR3 has 14 residues. V lost 1 base to trimming and J lost 8 bases, with 13 bases between them. The CDR3 coding sequence is TGTGCCAGCAGCTTGCTGGGGGGATTCGATGAGCAGTTCTTC. Translation: CASSLLGGFDEQFF.

CDR3 loop: CASKGGADTDTQYF. CDR3 sequence (DNA): TGTGCCAGCAAGGGGGGGGCTGACACAGATACGCAGTATTTT. The V and J genes are TRBV9 and TRBJ2-3; possible D gene TRBD2, 7 bases. Per the germline V gene, CDR1 is SGDLS and CDR2 is YYNGEE. CDR3 length: 14 residues. V gave up 6 bases and J gave up 2 bases, with 13 bases separating them. Filled out from reference TRBV9 and TRBJ2-3, the complete variable domain reads DSGVTQTPKHLITATGQRVTLRCSPRSGDLSVYWYQQSLDQGLQFLIQYYNGEERAKGNILERFSAQQFPDLHSELNLSSLELGDSALYFCASKGGADTDTQYFGPGTRLTVL.

The V and J genes are TRBV6-2 or TRBV6-3 and TRBJ2-7, with TRBD2 matching over 12 bases. This CDR3 spans 16 amino acids. CDR1 is MNHEY and CDR2 is SVGEGT in the germline V gene. Trimming at V came to 4 bases and at J to 3 bases, leaving 7 bases not matched to a gene. Written as DNA, the CDR3 is TGTGCCAGCAGTTGGACTAGCGGGGAGCCGTACTACGAGCAGTACTTC. This gives the protein CASSWTSGEPYYEQYF.

CDR3 residues: CASSPLLNTGELFF. The CDR3 nucleotides are TGTGCCAGCAGCCCACTACTCAACACCGGGGAGCTGTTTTTT. The chain links TRBV7-9 to TRBJ2-2; D is undetermined. Germline V gene data show CDR1 as SEHNR and CDR2 as FQNEAQ (reference sequence). The ends were cut back, 5 bases at V and 2 bases at J, with 9 bases in the middle. The CDR3 consists of 14 residues.

The J gene is TRBJ1-1, the V gene TRBV12-3 or TRBV12-4; D not certain. The V and J ends lost 1 base and 6 bases respectively, with 9 bases between them. CDR3 length: 13 amino acids. In nucleotides, the CDR3 is TGTGCCAGCAGTTTAGGAGGGTGGGCTGAAGCTTTCTTT. It codes for CASSLGGWAEAFF.

V is TRBV9 and J is TRBJ2-7; 7 bases align to TRBD1. With 2 bases clipped from V and 5 bases from J, the junction kept 4 bases outside the gene matches. Germline V gives CDR1 SGDLS, CDR2 YYNGEE. The CDR3 is made up of 13 amino acids. Written as DNA, the CDR3 is TGTGCCAGCAGCGTCCTAGACAGGGACGAGCAGTACTTC. Translated, it gives CASSVLDRDEQYF.

V gene TRBV9 combines with J gene TRBJ2-2; D unresolved. This CDR3 has 14 residues. The germline V and J ends were trimmed by 4 bases and 6 bases, with 13 bases remaining between them. CDR1 and CDR2 (germline): SGDLS, YYNGEE. CDR3 nucleotide sequence: TGTGCCAGCAGCATAGATAATCCTCCCGGGGAGCTGTTTTTT. Protein product: CASSIDNPPGELFF.

The chain couples TRBV6-5 to TRBJ1-4; D not certain. V was trimmed by 6 bases and J by 5 bases, leaving 10 bases between them. The germline V gene encodes CDR1 MNHEY and CDR2 SVGAGI. This CDR3 has 13 residues. In DNA, the CDR3 is TGTGCCAGCAGCTTGGCCTCAAATGAAAAACTGTTTTTT. Protein product: CASSLASNEKLFF.

V usage is TRBV5-6 and J usage is TRBJ1-1, with TRBD1 matching 7 bases. CDR3 size: 13 residues. Germline loops: CDR1 SGHDT, CDR2 YYEEEE. The J segment lost 5 bases and the V segment lost 3 bases, leaving 4 bases of the junction unmatched. The CDR3 region has the DNA TGTGCCAGCAGCTCAGACAGGGAAACTGAAGCTTTCTTT. This sequence encodes CASSSDRETEAFF.

The rearrangement uses TRBV3-1 (or the pseudogene TRBV3-2) and TRBJ2-7; 9 bases match TRBD1. The CDR3 loop spans 15 amino acids. Germline CDR1 and CDR2: LGHDT and YNNKEL (reference sequence). After removal of 1 base from V and 4 bases from J, the junction contained 5 bases not matched to a gene. CDR3 DNA: TGTGCCAGCAGCCAAGTTTTCGGACAGGGGTACGAGCAGTACTTC. Amino acid sequence: CASSQVFGQGYEQYF.

Remarks on this clone: The junction does not match germline at one end; this may be a read error. The chain joins TRBV5-4 to TRBJ2-7; the D is unclear. The germline V gene encodes CDR1 SGHNT and CDR2 YYREEE (reference sequence). The CDR3 consists of 11 residues. CDR3 DNA sequence: TGTGCCAGCAGCTTTATACATGAAGAGGAATTC. It codes for CASSFIHEEEF. Full variable domain (rest looked up from reference TRBV5-4 and TRBJ2-7): ETGVTQSPTHLIKTRGQQVTLRCSSQSGHNTVSWYQQALGQGPQFIFQYYREEENGRGNFPPRFSGLQFPNYSSELNVNALELDDSALYLCASSFIHEEEFGPGTRLTVT.

CDR3 protein: CASSSDRPLTGTEAFF. The CDR3, as DNA: TGTGCCAGTAGTTCAGACAGGCCCTTGACAGGCACTGAAGCTTTCTTT. The genes are TRBV19 and TRBJ1-1; D is perhaps TRBD1 (6 bases). The CDR3 consists of 16 residues. Germline V lookup: CDR1 LNHDA, CDR2 SQIVND (reference sequence). The germline V and J ends were trimmed by 5 bases and 4 bases, with 20 bases remaining between them.

The rearrangement joins TRBV7-8 to TRBJ1-2; D uncertain. The CDR3 contains 13 residues. In germline, CDR1 is SGHVS, CDR2 FQNEAQ. V lost 0 bases and J 11 bases, leaving 13 bases between the germline ends. The CDR3 here is CASSLAGGQEYTF. The CDR3, as DNA: TGTGCCAGCAGCTTAGCAGGAGGCCAGGAATACACCTTC.

The table lists this clone with a count of one. CDR3 nucleotides: TGTGCCAGCAGCTCTCCCCATGAGCAGTTCTTC. Translation: CASSSPHEQFF. V is TRBV7-9 and J is TRBJ2-1; no reliable D call. The V gene's germline CDR1 is SEHNR and CDR2 FQNEAQ (reference sequence). Deletions cut 4 bases from V and 8 bases from J, with 6 bases between. The CDR3 loop spans 11 amino acids.

The rearrangement uses TRBV5-6 and TRBJ2-5, with 12 bases lining up with TRBD2. V trimming: 0 bases; J trimming: 7 bases; junction bases outside the gene matches: 7. Looked up from germline, CDR1 is SGHDT and CDR2 is YYEEEE. This CDR3 region has 16 residues. The CDR3 region is CASSLGLAGALGTQYF. DNA for the CDR3: TGTGCCAGCAGCTTGGGACTAGCGGGGGCTTTAGGGACCCAGTACTTC.